Listed here are 3 T cell receptor beta chains from one sample, sequenced in a study of CD8 T cells in ankylosing spondylitis. Via MiXCR, TCRdb re-called the 5' RACE reads, giving one row per CDR3 protein. This table has some 250,000 distinct CDR3 sequences, around a tenth appearing once. Input material: blood, either unsorted or a sorted T cell fraction (not recorded which). These receptor sequences come from a male donor with ankylosing spondylitis or in good health (not recorded which).

This clonotype was recorded at least ten times. In DNA, the CDR3 is TGCAGCGCCTCGTTCAGACCGAACACTGAAGCTTTCTTT. It codes for CSASFRPNTEAFF. The gene calls are TRBV29-1 and TRBJ1-1, with unresolved D. The germline gives CDR1 SQVTM, CDR2 ANQGSEA. Trimming cost V 7 bases and J 1 base, with 13 bases left between them. This CDR3 has 13 residues.

This sequence joins TRBV11-2 and TRBJ1-4; D is undetermined. The CDR3 is 15 amino acids. CDR1 is SGHAT and CDR2 is FQNNGV in the germline V gene. Trimming left V 5 bases short and J 0 bases short, with 10 bases between. The CDR3: CASSRKTATNEKLFF. The CDR3 DNA follows: TGTGCCAGCAGCCGAAAGACGGCAACTAATGAAAAACTGTTTTTT.

Concerning this clonotype itself: One end of the junction is discordant with germline, which a read error may explain. The CDR3 reads CSARSQRVVSYTEQFF. CDR3 DNA sequence: TGTAGTGCTAGATCCCAGAGGGTTGTGTCCTACACTGAGCAGTTCTTC. The chain joins TRBV20-1 to TRBJ2-1; D possibly corresponds to TRBD2 (5 bases). The CDR3 sequence is 16 residues long. Germline CDR1 DFQATT, CDR2 SNEGSKA (reference sequence).